These 20 T cell receptor beta chains were all obtained from the same sample, sequenced in a study of read filtering for tumor transcriptome and immune sequencing. The library was built from around 0.4 ug RNA with molecular barcoded adaptors for alpha/delta and beta/gamma chains. Each CDR3 protein is one row after TCRdb ran MiXCR on the reads. Of 30,000 to 40,000 distinct CDR3 sequences listed, about 15% were seen once; the top ten hold more than 15%. Material for sequencing was a population of CD138-negative cells sorted from bone marrow. The receptors were gathered from a donor over 35 with multiple myeloma.

This clonotype was picked up many times. The V call is TRBV4-1, the J call TRBJ2-3; 11 positions agree with TRBD2. This CDR3 region has 15 residues. Trimming at V came to 6 bases and at J to 3 bases, leaving 5 bases not matched to a gene. The germline CDR1 and CDR2 sequences are MGHRA and YSYEKL. CDR3 loop: CASSLSGGETDTQYF. Written as DNA, the CDR3 is TGCGCCAGCAGTCTTAGCGGGGGGGAAACAGATACGCAGTATTTT.

Many counts were recorded for this clonotype. The chain recombines TRBV5-1 with TRBJ1-5, with D hard to call. The CDR3 is 14 residues long. Deletions cut 4 bases from V and 3 bases from J, with 11 bases between. The germline CDR1 and CDR2 sequences are SGHRS and YFSETQ. The CDR3 DNA sequence: TGCGCCAGCAGCCCGGACGGCGCCAATCAGCCCCAGCATTTT. This translates into CASSPDGANQPQHF.

This clonotype was seen repeatedly, ten times or more. This chain links TRBV7-3 with TRBJ2-3; 12 bases align to TRBD2. The CDR3 length is 17 residues. The germline gives CDR1 SGHTA, CDR2 FQGTGA. J lost 2 bases, V lost 5 bases, and 8 bases had no gene match. The CDR3 region is CASSPGTSGYNTDTQYF. The CDR3 DNA reads TGTGCCAGCAGCCCCGGGACTAGCGGGTATAACACAGATACGCAGTATTTT.

This clonotype showed up just a few times. The gene calls are TRBV7-2 and TRBJ2-4; maybe TRBD2 (5 bases). With 5 bases removed from V and 3 bases from J, the gap between germline ends came to 14 bases. Germline assignment: CDR1 SGHTA and CDR2 FQGNSA. This CDR3 contains 15 residues. CDR3 sequence: CASSEGYSDKNIQYF. Written as DNA, the CDR3 is TGTGCCAGCAGCGAGGGATACTCGGACAAAAACATTCAGTACTTC.

This clonotype was seen repeatedly, ten times or more. V usage is TRBV5-1 and J usage is TRBJ2-1; TRBD1 might be the D (6 bases). Trimming removed 1 base at V and 5 bases at J, with 16 bases between. This CDR3 comprises 16 residues. Germline CDR1 and CDR2: SGHRS and YFSETQ. The CDR3 region is CASSLRRQGINNEQFF. In DNA, the CDR3 is TGCGCCAGCAGCTTGCGTCGTCAGGGGATTAACAATGAGCAGTTCTTC.

This clonotype was recorded at least ten times. The V gene is TRBV5-6, the J gene TRBJ2-3, with D tentatively TRBD2 (7 bases). This CDR3 comprises 13 residues. Trimming left V 6 bases short and J 6 bases short, with 14 bases between. Germline V gene sequence: CDR1 SGHDT, CDR2 YYEEEE. In nucleotides, the CDR3 is TGTGCCAGCACCCCAAGGGGGGGTGATACGCAGTATTTT. Translated: CASTPRGGDTQYF.

This clonotype has ten or more counts. J is TRBJ1-1 and V is TRBV5-6; 7 bases agree with TRBD1. This CDR3 is built from 17 residues. V lost 0 bases and J lost 4; bases outside the gene matches: 12. Germline V lookup: CDR1 SGHDT, CDR2 YYEEEE. In nucleotides, the CDR3 is TGTGCCAGCAGCTTGGAGGGTGCCAGGGGGTACAGCACTGAAGCTTTCTTT. Protein product: CASSLEGARGYSTEAFF.

A note on this clonotype: This likely came from a read error, as a far larger clone is one base away. The chain couples TRBV6-6 to TRBJ2-3; D is unclear. The CDR3 has 14 residues. Trimming removed 2 bases from V and 6 bases from J, with 12 bases in between. Germline CDR1 and CDR2: MNHNY and SVGAGI (reference sequence). Here the CDR3 DNA reads TGTGCCAGCAGTTACAACGTGAAGGCGGATACGCAGTATTTT. Its translation: CASSYNVKADTQYF.

This clonotype was recorded many times. The genes are TRBV6-2 or TRBV6-3 and TRBJ2-3; no definite D call. This CDR3 is 12 amino acids long. Trimming took 5 bases from V and 4 from J, leaving 7 bases between them. Germline V gene sequence: CDR1 MNHEY, CDR2 SVGEGT. CDR3 bases: TGTGCCAGCAGTCCGCGGTCAGATACGCAGTATTTT. Its translation: CASSPRSDTQYF.

In this sample, this clonotype turned up many times. The gene calls are TRBV4-1 and TRBJ1-1; TRBD1 might be the D (5 bases). The ends were cut back, 4 bases at V and 7 bases at J, with 16 bases in the middle. Germline V CDR1 and CDR2: MGHRA, YSYEKL. The CDR3 runs 14 residues. The chain's CDR3 is CASSPWGGTGEAFF. CDR3 in DNA: TGCGCCAGCAGCCCCTGGGGGGGAACAGGTGAAGCTTTCTTT.

The table lists this clonotype with many counts. This chain links TRBV2 with TRBJ1-2; 9 positions match TRBD1. This CDR3 region has 14 residues. Germline CDR1 and CDR2: SNHLY and FYNNEI. Trimming at V came to 7 bases and at J to 4 bases, leaving 7 bases not matched to a gene. This CDR3 reads CASTTGTGFYGYTF. DNA of the CDR3: TGTGCCAGCACTACCGGGACAGGGTTCTATGGCTACACCTTC.

This clonotype was observed at least ten times. The gene calls are TRBV15 and TRBJ2-2; D remains unclear. The V end was cut by 1 base, the J end by 4 bases, with 7 bases between. Germline values: CDR1 LNHNV, CDR2 YYDKDF (reference sequence). CDR3 length: 14 amino acids. CDR3 protein: CATSRVRFTGELFF. CDR3 in DNA: TGTGCCACCAGCAGAGTCCGTTTCACCGGGGAGCTGTTTTTT.

This clonotype has more than one count but fewer than ten. This may arise from a read error, as a much more abundant clone is one base away. The genes are TRBV5-1 and TRBJ2-7, with D unclear. This CDR3 has 11 amino acids. Germline CDR1 reads SGHRS; CDR2 reads YFSETQ. The CDR3 loop is CAGSLGYVQYF. CDR3 DNA sequence: TGCGCCGGCAGCTTGGGGTACGTGCAGTACTTC. Full variable domain (outside the CDR3, taken from reference TRBV5-1 and TRBJ2-7): KAGVTQTPRYLIKTRGQQVTLSCSPISGHRSVSWYQQTPGQGLQFLFEYFSETQRNKGNFPGRFSGRQFSNSRSEMNVSTLELGDSALYLCAGSLGYVQYFGPGTRLTVT.

The sample holds many counts of this clonotype. The CDR3 reads CASSSTSGATQYF. The CDR3 DNA reads TGTGCCAGCAGCTCGACTAGCGGGGCAACCCAGTACTTC. The rearrangement uses TRBV7-3 and TRBJ2-5; 11 nucleotides align to TRBD2. Trimming removed 4 bases from V and 8 bases from J; junction bases left unmatched: 3. Germline CDR1 reads SGHTA; CDR2 reads FQGTGA. The CDR3 loop spans 13 amino acids.

This clonotype was seen a handful of times. Being one base from a much bigger clone, this may be a read error. The gene calls are TRBV24-1 and TRBJ2-2; D might be TRBD2 (5 bases). This CDR3 has 12 amino acids. Germline CDR1 is KGHDR and CDR2 is SFDVKD. CDR3 DNA sequence: TGTGCCACCAGTGCGGTCGACGGGGAGCTGTCTTTT. Residues: CATSAVDGELSF.

This clonotype was counted ten times or more. The J gene is TRBJ1-5, the V gene TRBV20-1; 8 positions match TRBD1. Germline CDR1 reads DFQATT; CDR2 reads SNEGSKA (reference sequence). CDR3 length: 15 residues. Germline trimming cut 5 bases from V and 10 bases from J; bases unmatched to any gene: 16. CDR3 in DNA: TGCAGTGCTGTGGGGGGGGCAGGGGGCGAGGGTCCCCAGCATTTT. Protein product: CSAVGGAGGEGPQHF.

This clonotype was detected many times. The V and J genes are TRBV7-8 and TRBJ1-1, with D maybe TRBD1 (5 bases). V dropped 3 bases and J dropped 5 bases, with 16 bases sitting between them. The CDR3 has 15 residues. From germline, CDR1 is SGHVS and CDR2 FQNEAQ. The CDR3 sequence is CASSFNEAGGTEAFF. As DNA, the CDR3 is TGTGCCAGCAGCTTCAATGAGGCCGGGGGGACTGAAGCTTTCTTT.

As to this clonotype: This is likely an artifact of a read error, given a far larger clone one base away. The CDR3 reads CASSFLYYEQYF. Written as DNA, the CDR3 is TGTGCCAGCAGCTTTCTGTATTACGAGCAGTACTTC. This chain joins TRBV7-2 and TRBJ2-7; D ambiguous. The V gene's germline CDR1 is SGHTA and CDR2 FQGNSA. The CDR3 is 12 residues long. The V gene lost 3 bases and the J gene lost 4 bases, with 7 bases spanning the gap.

With respect to this clonotype: This sequence may be a read error, since a much larger clone differs from it by one base. This chain connects TRBV6-5 to TRBJ1-5, with a tentative D call TRBD1 (6 bases). The CDR3 totals 14 residues. V lost 6 bases and J lost 1, with 10 bases in between. Germline values: CDR1 MNHEY, CDR2 SVGAGI. The CDR3 region is CASRPDRSNQPQHF. The CDR3 region has the DNA TGTGCCAGCAGACCGGACAGAAGCAATCAGCCCCAGCATTTT.

This clonotype was seen many times. The gene calls are TRBV5-1 and TRBJ2-3; possibly TRBD2 for D (6 bases). The CDR3 loop spans 15 amino acids. Germline V gives CDR1 SGHRS, CDR2 YFSETQ. Trimming pared 0 bases from V and 5 bases from J, leaving 13 bases between. CDR3 protein: CASSLVRGAGDTQYF. The CDR3 coding sequence is TGCGCCAGCAGCTTGGTCCGGGGAGCGGGAGATACGCAGTATTTT.